The entry below gives a single T cell receptor beta chain sequence along with its context. Its target antigen remains unknown. Base qualities were left out, and no much larger clone turns up one base away. These data come from a study of PD-1 blockade in classical Hodgkin lymphoma (dated by TCRdb to the early 2020s). Looking at the study overall: Nivolumab dosing was 3 mg/kg intravenously every 2 weeks, continuing until either disease progression or unacceptable toxicity. The study used CyTOF and TCR beta sequencing to define a peripheral blood immune signature of response to PD-1 blockade in classical Hodgkin lymphoma.

Study-wide findings and limitations: Diversity was lower in patients who began nivolumab less than 1 year after ASCT, so these patients were left out of later analyses to avoid confounding by immune reconstitution. Baseline TCR diversity was reported as lower in newly diagnosed patients than in healthy donors, and lower still in relapsed/refractory patients. Trial patients achieving complete response had baseline diversity similar to newly diagnosed patients, whereas partial responders and progressors had significantly lower diversity. By C4D1, a significant rise was seen in CD4+ TCR diversity but not in CD8+ TCR diversity (p=0.0027 vs p=0.16), and the rise was most apparent among complete responders (p=0.02). Only a single clinical trial cohort was studied, and what caused the repertoire differences, possibly disease activity or prior therapy, remained undefined.

Taken with the paper, the label for time point translates to: cycle 1 day 1 (C1D1), immediately before nivolumab initiation. Every trial patient had relapsed following autologous stem cell transplantation, and prior brentuximab vedotin exposure was what differed among cohorts A, B and C. The trial cohort was composed of 55 to 65 patients with relapsed/refractory classical Hodgkin lymphoma, for whom complete response, partial response or progressive disease was recorded as best overall response. In the multi-cohort phase II CheckMate 205 trial, trial patients received single-agent nivolumab. An independent review committee assessed best overall response by applying the 2007 International Working Group response criteria. PBMCs from the trial were collected at three points: immediately before nivolumab initiation (C1D1), and during therapy at cycle 2 day 1 and cycle 4 day 1. Peripheral blood was collected in 8 mL Vacutainer Cell Preparation Tubes, from which PBMCs were isolated by centrifugation and then cryopreserved.

The Qiagen DNeasy kit was used to extract genomic DNA from unsorted PBMCs and from the negatively selected CD4+ and CD8+ fractions. TCR beta CDR3 regions were amplified by immunoSEQ multiplex PCR using primers annealing to V and J segments. A synthetic immune receptor repertoire was used to minimize amplification bias, and any residual bias was removed computationally once sequencing was done. The authors' analysis ran thus. Custom Python scripts were used to quantify repertoire diversity as the Shannon entropy index. Unsorted, CD4+ and CD8+ repertoires were analyzed separately, except in combined analyses where CD4+ and CD8+ sequences were merged in silico. A clone was considered expanded if an increase in frequency of at least 2-fold after treatment relative to C1D1 was found, and a pseudocount of 0.5 was applied to clones undetected at baseline. Clones with 0 or 1 copy at C1D1 were classified as singleton clones, and clones with 2 or more copies were classified as non-singleton clones. Clones expanded in unsorted samples were labelled as CD4+, CD8+ or unknown by matching protein sequences in sorted samples from the same patient. Wilcoxon tests were applied to paired samples to test diversity changes from C1D1 to C4D1. TCRdb stores this immuneACCESS table with in-frame sequences only. Part of the clones is absent; in the studies checked, under half of the shortfall reflects unresolved V genes, and no reason is known for the rest. The V and J calls and clone size were taken over from that table, and D and trimming were inferred from the DNA. The sample profile shows over 50,000 clones; approximately 81% of them were found once. Clones ranked in the top ten supply around 15% of the sample.

The clonotype comes from a human donor with classical Hodgkin lymphoma. Sequencing was performed on peripheral blood mononuclear cells (PBMCs), taken at baseline.

Read as DNA, the sequence is TGTGCCTGGGGAGGCGGGAGGGGGGATGAGCAGTTCTTC. Protein translation: CAWGGGRGDEQFF. The chain links TRBV30 with TRBJ2-1; 9 central nucleotides agree with TRBD2. The V end gives up 5 bases and the J end 8 bases, leaving 7 bases in the junction not matched to a gene. The CDR3 covers 13 residues, taking in both the cysteine and the phenylalanine. Only the CDR3 region is kept as DNA, spanning 39 bases read in frame from base 1. CDR1 GTSNPN and CDR2 SVGIG were looked up in the germline V gene (reference sequence).